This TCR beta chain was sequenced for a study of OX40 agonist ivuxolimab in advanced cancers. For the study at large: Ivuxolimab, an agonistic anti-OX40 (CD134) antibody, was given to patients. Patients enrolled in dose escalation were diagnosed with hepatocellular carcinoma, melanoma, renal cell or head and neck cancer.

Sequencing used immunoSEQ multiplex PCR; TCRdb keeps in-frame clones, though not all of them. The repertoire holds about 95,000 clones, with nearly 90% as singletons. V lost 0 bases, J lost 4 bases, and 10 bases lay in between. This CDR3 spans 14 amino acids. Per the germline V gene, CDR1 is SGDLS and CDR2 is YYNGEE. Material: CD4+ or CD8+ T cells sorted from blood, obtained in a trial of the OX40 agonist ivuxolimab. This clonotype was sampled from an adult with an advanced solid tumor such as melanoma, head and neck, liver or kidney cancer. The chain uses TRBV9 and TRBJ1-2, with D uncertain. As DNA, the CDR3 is TGTGCCAGCAGCGTAGATCCAGAACCCTATGGCTACACCTTC. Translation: CASSVDPEPYGYTF.